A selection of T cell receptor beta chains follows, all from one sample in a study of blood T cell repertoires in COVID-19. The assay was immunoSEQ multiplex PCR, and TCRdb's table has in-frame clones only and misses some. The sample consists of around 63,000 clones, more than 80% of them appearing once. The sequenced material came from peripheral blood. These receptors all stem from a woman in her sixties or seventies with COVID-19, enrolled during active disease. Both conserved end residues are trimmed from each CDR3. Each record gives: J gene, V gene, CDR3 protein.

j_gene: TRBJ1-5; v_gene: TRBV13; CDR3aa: ASSSRAFSNQPQH
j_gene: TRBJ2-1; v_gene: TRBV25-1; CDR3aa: ASSRLTSYNEQF
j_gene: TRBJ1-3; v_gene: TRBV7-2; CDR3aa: ASSLGGTGAGNTIY
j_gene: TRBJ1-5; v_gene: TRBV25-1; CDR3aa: ASSDPSQGNQPQH
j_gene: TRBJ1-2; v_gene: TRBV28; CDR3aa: ASSLFQISNYGYT
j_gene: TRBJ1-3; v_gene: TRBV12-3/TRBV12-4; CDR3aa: ASSLTGSGTIY
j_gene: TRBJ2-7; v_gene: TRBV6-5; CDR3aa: ASSDRVYEQY
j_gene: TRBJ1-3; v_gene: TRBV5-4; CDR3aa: ASSRAGTGRPGNTIY
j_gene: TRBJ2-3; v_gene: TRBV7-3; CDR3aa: ASSLASGKADTQY
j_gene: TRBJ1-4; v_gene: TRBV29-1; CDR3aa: SVVGSRGTNEKLF
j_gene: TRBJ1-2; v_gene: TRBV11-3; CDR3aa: ASSQTGVRGYT
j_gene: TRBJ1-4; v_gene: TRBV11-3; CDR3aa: ASSFSARQTNEKLF
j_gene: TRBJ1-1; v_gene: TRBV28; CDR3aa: ASATGRGYTEAF
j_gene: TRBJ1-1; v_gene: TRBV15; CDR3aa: ATSRDRVGTEAF
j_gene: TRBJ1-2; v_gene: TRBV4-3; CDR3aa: ASSQTTGGWYGYT
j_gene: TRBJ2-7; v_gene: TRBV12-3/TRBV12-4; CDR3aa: ASGLAVSYEQY
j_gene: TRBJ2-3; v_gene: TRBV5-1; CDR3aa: ASIPGLGGDTQY
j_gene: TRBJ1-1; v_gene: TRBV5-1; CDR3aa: ASSFQVNTEAF